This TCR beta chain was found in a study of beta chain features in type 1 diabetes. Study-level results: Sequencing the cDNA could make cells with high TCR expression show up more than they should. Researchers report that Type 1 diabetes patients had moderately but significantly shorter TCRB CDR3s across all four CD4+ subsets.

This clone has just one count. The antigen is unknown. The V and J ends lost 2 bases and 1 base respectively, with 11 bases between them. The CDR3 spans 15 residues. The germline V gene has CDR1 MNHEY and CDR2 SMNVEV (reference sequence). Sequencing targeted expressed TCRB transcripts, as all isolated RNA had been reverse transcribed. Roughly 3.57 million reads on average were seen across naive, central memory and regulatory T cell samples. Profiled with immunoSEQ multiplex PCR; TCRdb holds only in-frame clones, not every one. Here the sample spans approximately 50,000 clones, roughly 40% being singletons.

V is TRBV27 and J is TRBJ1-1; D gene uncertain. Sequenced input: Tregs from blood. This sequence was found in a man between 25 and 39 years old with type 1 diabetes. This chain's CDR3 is CASSLRGGKNTEAFF. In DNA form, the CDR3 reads TGTGCCAGCAGTTTACGGGGAGGTAAGAACACTGAAGCTTTCTTT.